A selection of T cell receptor beta chains follows, all from one sample in a study of OX40 agonist ivuxolimab in advanced cancers. The repertoire was sequenced with immunoSEQ multiplex PCR; TCRdb's copy has only in-frame clones and lacks some. The sample holds about 84,000 clones; approximately 89% are singletons and the top ten take less than 0.2%. The sample here was CD4+ or CD8+ T cells sorted from blood, taken in a trial of the OX40 agonist ivuxolimab. These receptors all stem from an adult with an advanced solid tumor such as melanoma, head and neck, liver or kidney cancer. The CDR3 runs from the conserved cysteine through the conserved F or W. A D gene is named only where the DNA matches it firmly. Some rows have no size entry. The others give once, few or many, or a class for an expanded clone.

TRBJ1-1,.,TRBV7-2,.,TGTGCCAGCAGTTCTAAGAAGGGGACTGAAGCTTTCTTT,CASSSKKGTEAFF
TRBJ1-4,.,TRBV5-6,.,TGTGCCAGCAGCTTCAGGTTGAATGAAAAACTGTTTTTT,CASSFRLNEKLFF
TRBJ2-1,.,TRBV21-1,.,TGTGCCAGCAGCGAAGCGGAATCCGACTACAATGAGCAGTTCTTC,CASSEAESDYNEQFF
TRBJ1-1,.,TRBV18,.,TGTGCCAGCTCACCAGGGTTGAACACTGAAGCTTTCTTT,CASSPGLNTEAFF
TRBJ2-5,.,TRBV7-2,.,TGTGCCAGCAGCTTACGAGAGGGAGAGACCCAGTACTTC,CASSLREGETQYF
TRBJ1-2,.,TRBV6-1,.,TGTGCCAGCTTGGACAGAAGTTGGTCCTATGGCTACACCTTC,CASLDRSWSYGYTF
TRBJ1-5,.,TRBV7-9,.,TGTGCCAGCAGCTTAGGTGGGGATCGGGATCAGCCCCAGCATTTT,CASSLGGDRDQPQHF
TRBJ2-7,.,TRBV27,.,TGTGCCAGCAGCGTTTCGGCTAACTCCTACGAGCAGTACTTC,CASSVSANSYEQYF
TRBJ2-3,.,TRBV6-1,.,TGTGCCAGCAGAAAGCGGGATACGCAGTATTTT,CASRKRDTQYF
TRBJ1-1,TRBD1,TRBV5-1,.,TGCGCCAGCAGCGTCGGGACAGGGGACACAGCTTTCTTT,CASSVGTGDTAFF
TRBJ2-7,TRBD1,TRBV7-8,once,TGTGCCAGCAGCCACCCGGGACAGCAAACCTACGAGCAGTACTTC,CASSHPGQQTYEQYF
TRBJ2-2,.,TRBV9,.,TGTGCCAGCAGGGAACAACAGGGCACCGGGGAGCTGTTTTTT,CASREQQGTGELFF
TRBJ1-2,.,TRBV5-6,.,TGTGCCAGCAGCTTGCCACAGGGAGGGAACTATGGCTACACCTTC,CASSLPQGGNYGYTF
TRBJ1-4,.,TRBV7-9,.,TGTGCCAGCAGCTTAGGGATATCGAGTAATGAAAAACTGTTTTTT,CASSLGISSNEKLFF
TRBJ2-5,.,TRBV7-3,.,TGTGCCAGCAGCTTAAACTTCCAAGAGACCCAGTACTTC,CASSLNFQETQYF
TRBJ1-1,.,TRBV7-2,.,TGTGCCAGCAGCTTAGGGGGGCAGCTCGGGAATCCTGAAGCTTTCTTT,CASSLGGQLGNPEAFF
TRBJ1-1,.,TRBV5-4,.,TGTGCCAGCAGCATCGGACGGATAAACACTGAAGCTTTCTTT,CASSIGRINTEAFF
TRBJ2-5,.,TRBV5-1,.,TGCGCCAGCAGCTTGGGCAGGGGCCAAGAGACCCAGTACTTC,CASSLGRGQETQYF
TRBJ1-5,TRBD1,TRBV5-1,.,TGCGCCAGCAGCTTGGAGGGGGCGAGCAATCAGCCCCAGCATTTT,CASSLEGASNQPQHF
TRBJ2-5,.,TRBV5-1,.,TGCGCCAGCAGCTTGGGCAGCCAAGAGACCCAGTACTTC,CASSLGSQETQYF
TRBJ2-4,.,TRBV2,.,TGTGCCAGCAGTGAAGCAGGCAGGTTGGCGGGCAAAAACATTCAGTACTTC,CASSEAGRLAGKNIQYF
TRBJ1-5,.,TRBV18,once,TGTGCCAGCTCACCAGAAATTAACAGGGAGGCGCAGCCCCAGCATTTT,CASSPEINREAQPQHF
TRBJ1-4,TRBD1,TRBV2,.,TGTGCCAGCAGCAGACAGGGGGAAAAACTGTTTTTT,CASSRQGEKLFF
TRBJ1-5,TRBD1,TRBV6-1,.,TGTGCCAGCAGTGAAAGGGCAGGGGGGGGCAATCAGCCCCAGCATTTT,CASSERAGGGNQPQHF
TRBJ1-4,.,TRBV25-1,.,TGTGCCAGCAGTTGGGGTGGAGAGGGGGGGCGGTACGTGTTTTTT,CASSWGGEGGRYVFF
TRBJ1-1,TRBD1,TRBV5-8,.,TGTGCCAGCAGGCCCAGGGGGAAGAGCACTGAAGCTTTCTTT,CASRPRGKSTEAFF
TRBJ2-1,.,TRBV9,.,TGTGCCAGCAGCCACGACTCGTCCCTAGCCTATGAGCAGTTCTTC,CASSHDSSLAYEQFF
TRBJ2-6,.,TRBV28,.,TGTGCCAGCACCATTGGGGGAGTCGGGGCCAACGTCCTGACTTTC,CASTIGGVGANVLTF
TRBJ2-7,TRBD1,TRBV28,few,TGTGCCAGCAGCTGGATTAGGGGACAGGGATACGAGCAGTACTTC,CASSWIRGQGYEQYF
TRBJ1-4,.,TRBV5-1,once,TGCGCCAGCAGCTTGTCCAGAGCTAATGAAAAACTGTTTTTT,CASSLSRANEKLFF
TRBJ2-7,.,TRBV4-2,.,TGTGCCAGCAGCCAAGAACCCCAAGGTTACGAGCAGTACTTC,CASSQEPQGYEQYF
TRBJ2-2,TRBD2,TRBV2,.,TGTGCCAGCAGGCTAACACTAGCGAGGAGTGGGACCGGGGAGCTGTTTTTT,CASRLTLARSGTGELFF
TRBJ2-5,.,TRBV15,.,TGTGCCACCAGCAGAGATCGGGAGTACGGGGAGACCCAGTACTTC,CATSRDREYGETQYF
TRBJ2-3,.,TRBV13,.,TGTGCCAGCAGCTTAGTTATGACCTCGGGAGATACGCAGTATTTT,CASSLVMTSGDTQYF
TRBJ2-3,.,TRBV14,few,TGTGCCAGCAGCCGACAATTAGCTAGCACAGATACGCAGTATTTT,CASSRQLASTDTQYF
TRBJ2-2,TRBD1,TRBV7-3,.,TGTGCCAGCAGCAAACAGGGGGGAGTGGTGTTTTTT,CASSKQGGVVFF
TRBJ1-1,.,TRBV9,.,TGTGCCAGCAGCGTCACCGACAACACTGAAGCTTTCTTT,CASSVTDNTEAFF
TRBJ2-5,TRBD2,TRBV5-1,.,TGCGCCAGCAGCTTGGCCGGACTAGCGGCGCAAGAGACCCAGTACTTC,CASSLAGLAAQETQYF
TRBJ2-7,.,TRBV20-1,once,TGCAGTGCGGAGGGACAGTACGAGCAGTACTTC,CSAEGQYEQYF
TRBJ1-5,.,TRBV6-1,.,TGTGCCAGCAGTGACATATTTGGGAGCAATCAGCCCCAGCATTTT,CASSDIFGSNQPQHF
TRBJ1-6,.,TRBV5-1,.,TGCGCCAGCAGCTTGGCTGGCACTTCCTATAATTCACCCCTCCACTTT,CASSLAGTSYNSPLHF
TRBJ1-2,.,TRBV6-1,.,TGTGCCAGCAGTGACAGCCCGGTCGGCTACACCTTC,CASSDSPVGYTF
TRBJ1-2,TRBD1,TRBV28,.,TGTGCCAGCAGCCCGAGGACAGGGGGTGAAGCTAACTATGGCTACACCTTC,CASSPRTGGEANYGYTF
TRBJ2-1,.,TRBV9,.,TGTGCCAGCAGCGTAGGGGTTAGGGGGACGTCCACCTACAATGAGCAGTTCTTC,CASSVGVRGTSTYNEQFF
TRBJ2-5,.,TRBV5-1,.,TGCGCCAGCACGACAGGCTACAGGGTTGTAGAGACCCAGTACTTC,CASTTGYRVVETQYF
TRBJ2-3,TRBD2,TRBV4-1,once,TGCGCCAGCAGCCAAGCTGGAGCGGGGCAAAGGAGGACGCAGTATTTT,CASSQAGAGQRRTQYF
TRBJ2-1,.,TRBV21-1,.,TGTGCCAGCAGCTCAGCGGCCAGGGGGCGAGGCAATGAGCAGTTCTTC,CASSSAARGRGNEQFF
TRBJ2-5,.,TRBV19,few,TGTGCCAGTAGTTACGGTGGGCAAGAGACCCAGTACTTC,CASSYGGQETQYF
TRBJ2-2,.,TRBV11-2,.,TGTGCCAGCAGCTTACAGGGGAACACCGGGGAGCTGTTTTTT,CASSLQGNTGELFF
TRBJ1-2,.,TRBV10-3,once,TGTGCCATCTCTACCGCATATGGGAACTATGGCTACACCTTC,CAISTAYGNYGYTF
TRBJ1-1,.,TRBV5-1,few,TGCGCCAGCAGCTTGGTGGGAGAGTGGGCTGAAGCTTTCTTT,CASSLVGEWAEAFF
TRBJ2-5,TRBD2,TRBV14,.,TGTGCCAGCAGCCAAGCGACTAGCGGGGTAGAGACCCAGTACTTC,CASSQATSGVETQYF